This T cell receptor (beta chain) was sequenced for a study of shared clonotypes between healthy human individuals. The trim removed 6 bases at V and 4 bases at J, leaving 5 bases unmatched. CDR3 length: 14 amino acids. Germline assignment: CDR1 SNHLY and CDR2 FYNNEI. Under the authors' procedure: There were no quality scores in the junction-only immunoSEQ sequences, so filtering differed. Measured with immunoSEQ multiplex PCR; TCRdb has only the in-frame clones, and not every one. That table furnishes V, J and clone size, whereas the DNA furnished D and trimming. The data contain 950,000 to 1,100,000 clones, roughly 80% of them singletons.

Sequencing used memory CD4+ T cells sorted from blood. Subset specified: CD45RA-negative fraction. The chain is built from TRBV2 and TRBJ1-4; the match to TRBD1 covers 7 bases. The source is a man aged 18 to 29 in good health. CDR3 in amino acids: CASRQTGFNEKLFF. In nucleotides, the CDR3 is TGTGCCAGCAGACAGACAGGGTTTAATGAAAAACTGTTTTTT.